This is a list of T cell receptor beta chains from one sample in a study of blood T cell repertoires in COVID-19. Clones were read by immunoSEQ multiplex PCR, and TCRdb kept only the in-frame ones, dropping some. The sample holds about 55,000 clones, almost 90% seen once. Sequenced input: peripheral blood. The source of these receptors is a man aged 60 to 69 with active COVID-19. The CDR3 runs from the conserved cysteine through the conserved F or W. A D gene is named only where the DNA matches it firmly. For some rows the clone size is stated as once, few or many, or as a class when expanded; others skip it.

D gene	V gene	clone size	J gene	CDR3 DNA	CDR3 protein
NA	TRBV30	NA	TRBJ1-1	TGTGCCTGGAGTCACGGGGGGCTGAACACTGAAGCTTTCTTT	CAWSHGGLNTEAFF
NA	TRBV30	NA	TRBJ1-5	TGTGCCTGGAGTCCCGGATTGGGAGATCAGCCCCAGCATTTT	CAWSPGLGDQPQHF
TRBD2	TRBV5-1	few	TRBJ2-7	TGCGCCAGCAGCTGGTCTAGCGGGAGGGCCCTCTACGAGCAGTACTTC	CASSWSSGRALYEQYF
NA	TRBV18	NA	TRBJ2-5	TGTGCCAGCTCACCCCAGGGTACGGAGACCCAGTACTTC	CASSPQGTETQYF
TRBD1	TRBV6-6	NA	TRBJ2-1	TGTGCCAGCAGTGACCGGGACAGGGGCAATGAGCAGTTCTTC	CASSDRDRGNEQFF
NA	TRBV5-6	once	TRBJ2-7	TGTGCCAGCAGCCACTCCTACGAGCAGTACTTC	CASSHSYEQYF
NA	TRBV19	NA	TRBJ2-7	TGTGCCAGTAGTGTCCCCTGGGGGCCCTACGAGCAGTACTTC	CASSVPWGPYEQYF
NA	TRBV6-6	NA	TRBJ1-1	TGTGCCAGCAGCCCCAAGGTATCAGGGGCGAACACTGAAGCTTTCTTT	CASSPKVSGANTEAFF
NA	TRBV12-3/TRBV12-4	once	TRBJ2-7	TGTGCCAGCAAAACTTTGGTCTCCTACGAGCAGTACTTC	CASKTLVSYEQYF
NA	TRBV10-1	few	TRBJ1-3	TGCGCCAGCTCCGTCGGAAACACCATATATTTT	CASSVGNTIYF
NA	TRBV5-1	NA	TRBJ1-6	TGCGCCAGCAGCCTCCCAGGTTTTGATTCACCCCTCCACTTT	CASSLPGFDSPLHF